This T cell receptor beta chain was sequenced in a study of shared clonotypes between healthy human individuals. Trimming left V 2 bases short and J 1 base short, with 9 bases between. The CDR3 totals 14 residues. The germline V gene has CDR1 SGHRS and CDR2 YFSETQ. This clone was observed a single time. TCRdb keeps only in-frame clones here, not all; method: immunoSEQ multiplex PCR. The repertoire has about 1 million clones, about 70% of them found once; the top ten carry over 1.3%. The genes are TRBV5-1 and TRBJ1-1, with a possible D match to TRBD1 (5 bases). The TCR was taken from a man younger than 30 in good health. Material for sequencing was memory CD4+ T cells sorted from blood. Regarding subset: CD45RA-negative fraction. The DNA for the CDR3 is TGCGCCAGCAGCTTTAGGGGTCGGAACACTGAAGCTTTCTTT. It specifies CASSFRGRNTEAFF.